One and the same sample provided the 21 T cell receptor beta chains below, sequenced in a study of blood T cell repertoires in COVID-19. TCRdb's table, derived via immunoSEQ multiplex PCR, lists solely in-frame clones and lacks some. This table holds 120,000 or so clones, under 90% found once. Sequencing input: peripheral blood. These receptor sequences come from a woman in her seventies with acute or convalescent COVID-19.

The chain joins TRBV6-5 to TRBJ2-7; D unclear. Germline V gene lookup returns CDR1 MNHEY and CDR2 SVGAGI. The CDR3 spans 16 residues. Trimming shortened V by 0 bases and J by 2 bases, and 14 bases separated the two germline ends. The CDR3 coding sequence is TGTGCCAGCAGTTACTCGATACCGATGGGCGCCTACGAGCAGTACTTC. The encoded protein is CASSYSIPMGAYEQYF.

The genes are TRBV6-2 or TRBV6-3 and TRBJ1-2; D is possibly TRBD1 (5 bases). Per germline, CDR1 MNHEY and CDR2 SVGEGT. The CDR3 totals 14 residues. Trimming cost V 5 bases and J 5 bases, with 15 bases left between them. The CDR3 here is CASSPGNYRYGYTF. The CDR3 nucleotides are TGTGCCAGCAGTCCAGGGAACTATCGGTATGGCTACACCTTC.

CDR3 protein: CASSQERWLAGGNNEQFF. Written as DNA, the CDR3 is TGCGCCAGCAGCCAAGAAAGGTGGCTAGCGGGGGGGAACAATGAGCAGTTCTTC. This rearrangement joins TRBV4-1 to TRBJ2-1, with 12 nucleotides matching TRBD2. The CDR3 runs 18 residues. V gave up 0 bases and J gave up 5 bases; unmatched junction bases: 8. Germline values: CDR1 MGHRA, CDR2 YSYEKL.

The chain combines TRBV18 with TRBJ1-2; D is undetermined. V lost 5 bases and J lost 3, with 7 bases in between. This CDR3 comprises 12 residues. Per the germline V gene, CDR1 is KGHSH and CDR2 is LQKENI. The CDR3 sequence is CASSSVHYGYTF. DNA for the CDR3: TGTGCCAGCTCATCAGTTCACTATGGCTACACCTTC.

This clone was detected once. The chain recombines TRBV4-2 with TRBJ1-6, with 7 bases identical to TRBD1. Germline assignment: CDR1 LGHNA and CDR2 YNFKEQ. CDR3 length: 15 residues. With V trimmed by 2 bases and J by 7 bases, 5 bases remained unmatched. The CDR3 here is CASSQYGDRNSPLHF. The CDR3 DNA reads as TGTGCCAGCAGCCAATACGGGGACAGAAATTCACCCCTCCACTTT.

The J gene is TRBJ1-2, the V gene TRBV3-1 (or the pseudogene TRBV3-2); D is undetermined. The V end was cut by 3 bases, the J end by 7 bases, with 6 bases between. The CDR3 is 11 residues long. Germline CDR1 LGHDT, CDR2 YNNKEL (reference sequence). CDR3 protein: CASSHRFGYTF. The CDR3 DNA is TGTGCCAGCAGCCACCGGTTTGGCTACACCTTC.

The CDR3, as DNA: TGTGCCAGCAGTTACGGGCAGAGGAACACTGAAGCTTTCTTT. It specifies CASSYGQRNTEAFF. V gene TRBV6-2 or TRBV6-3 combines with J gene TRBJ1-1; D not certain. Germline V gives CDR1 MNHEY, CDR2 SVGEGT. The CDR3 is 14 amino acids. V lost 2 bases to trimming and J lost 1 base, with 8 bases between them.

V gene TRBV19 combines with J gene TRBJ1-4; D is perhaps TRBD1 (6 bases). Trimming pared 8 bases from V and 0 bases from J, leaving 7 bases between. Germline CDR1 LNHDA, CDR2 SQIVND (reference sequence). CDR3 size: 13 residues. The CDR3 loop reads CASHRATNEKLFF. The CDR3 DNA is TGTGCCAGTCACAGGGCAACTAATGAAAAACTGTTTTTT.

V usage is TRBV7-8 and J usage is TRBJ2-5; 7 nucleotides line up with TRBD2. Trimming at V came to 5 bases and at J to 4 bases, leaving 13 bases not matched to a gene. The CDR3 length is 16 residues. The germline CDR1 and CDR2 sequences are SGHVS and FQNEAQ. The DNA for the CDR3 is TGTGCCAGCAGCCCTCCACCCGCGGGGAGGGGAGAGACCCAGTACTTC. Translation: CASSPPPAGRGETQYF.

The J gene is TRBJ1-2, the V gene TRBV6-5; D is possibly TRBD1 (6 bases). The CDR3 sequence is 12 residues long. Germline assignment: CDR1 MNHEY and CDR2 SVGAGI. Trimming took off 8 bases at V and 5 bases at J, with 12 bases between the two ends. DNA of the CDR3: TGTGCCAGCCAGGACAGCGGATATGGCTACACCTTC. This sequence encodes CASQDSGYGYTF.

The J gene is TRBJ1-1, the V gene TRBV6-2 or TRBV6-3; D gene uncertain. CDR1 MNHEY and CDR2 SVGEGT come from the germline V gene. This CDR3 region has 13 residues. The ends were cut back, 3 bases at V and 5 bases at J, with 10 bases in the middle. The CDR3 sequence: CASSYTRSTEAFF. For the CDR3, the DNA is TGTGCCAGCAGTTATACGAGGAGTACTGAAGCTTTCTTT.

V and J are TRBV5-4 and TRBJ1-6; weak D call: TRBD1 (5 bases). CDR3 length: 17 amino acids. Germline CDR1 reads SGHNT; CDR2 reads YYREEE (reference sequence). V lost 4 bases and J lost 7, with 21 bases in between. CDR3 DNA: TGTGCCAGCAGCCTTTTAGCGGGGCCGGGGCGGAATTCACCCCTCCACTTT. Translated, it gives CASSLLAGPGRNSPLHF.

The chain has TRBV4-1 and TRBJ1-2, with 10 bases fitting TRBD1. The CDR3 contains 19 residues. Germline CDR1 MGHRA, CDR2 YSYEKL. Losses at the gene ends were 3 bases for V and 6 bases for J; bases not matched to a gene: 19. For the CDR3, the DNA is TGCGCCAGCAGCCACCCTGGGGGCAAGACAGGGGGCGAGAGGAATGGCTACACCTTC. Translated, it gives CASSHPGGKTGGERNGYTF.

The chain joins TRBV15 to TRBJ1-4; 7 bases agree with TRBD1. Per germline, CDR1 LNHNV and CDR2 YYDKDF (reference sequence). CDR3 size: 16 residues. V shed 2 bases and J 8 bases; nucleotides not matched to a gene: 11. CDR3 residues: CATSRPWTGQREKLFF. CDR3 bases: TGTGCCACCAGCAGACCCTGGACAGGACAACGGGAAAAACTGTTTTTT.

This clone was picked up a small number of times. The V call is TRBV30, the J call TRBJ1-6; tentatively, D is TRBD1 (5 bases). The length of the CDR3 is 15 residues. Germline V gene lookup returns CDR1 GTSNPN and CDR2 SVGIG (reference sequence). Trimming removed 4 bases at V and 7 bases at J, with 17 bases between. This CDR3 reads CAWTLDRPGNSPLHF. The CDR3 DNA reads TGTGCCTGGACCCTTGACAGACCCGGGAATTCACCCCTCCACTTT.

Of note for this clone: In the same sample, other DNA sequences code for this CDR3. The chain recombines TRBV4-3 with TRBJ1-5; D call uncertain. Germline V gene data show CDR1 as LGHNA and CDR2 as YSLEER. Trimming pared 0 bases from V and 7 bases from J, leaving 7 bases between. The CDR3 contains 13 residues. CDR3 nucleotide sequence: TGCGCCAGCAGCCAAGACCGAGGACAGCCCCAGCATTTT. Residues: CASSQDRGQPQHF.

This chain joins TRBV7-3 and TRBJ1-1; a possible D gene is TRBD1 (6 bases). The CDR3 spans 14 residues. Trimming took 4 bases from V and 1 from J, leaving 10 bases between them. Germline V gives CDR1 SGHTA, CDR2 FQGTGA. DNA for the CDR3: TGTGCCAGCAGCTCCCACAGGGAGAACACTGAAGCTTTCTTT. Its protein is CASSSHRENTEAFF.

This clone was observed a single time. The rearrangement links TRBV7-9 to TRBJ2-7; no firm D call. CDR1 SEHNR and CDR2 FQNEAQ come from the germline V gene (reference sequence). V shed 0 bases and J shed 0 bases, with 6 bases lying between them. CDR3 length: 14 residues. The CDR3 DNA sequence: TGTGCCAGCAGCTTAGCAGTGAGCTCCTACGAGCAGTACTTC. It codes for CASSLAVSSYEQYF.

The chain joins TRBV4-1 to TRBJ1-2; D is possibly TRBD1 (6 bases). This CDR3 is 15 amino acids long. V dropped 3 bases and J dropped 4 bases, with 15 bases sitting between them. Germline assignment: CDR1 MGHRA and CDR2 YSYEKL. This chain's CDR3 is CASSHVGQSRYGYTF. DNA of the CDR3: TGCGCCAGCAGCCACGTAGGACAGAGCCGCTATGGCTACACCTTC.

This chain joins TRBV23-1 and TRBJ2-1; D is perhaps TRBD1 (6 bases). TRBV23-1 counts as an open reading frame of uncertain function. This CDR3 contains 14 residues. V gave up 2 bases and J gave up 6 bases, with 11 bases separating them. CDR3 sequence reads: CASSQQTGSNEQFF. The DNA for the CDR3 is TGCGCCAGCAGTCAACAAACAGGGAGCAATGAGCAGTTCTTC.

The chain carries TRBV10-3 and TRBJ1-6; TRBD1 might be the D (5 bases). Looked up from germline, CDR1 is ENHRY and CDR2 is SYGVKD. The CDR3 consists of 15 residues. Trimming cost V 2 bases and J 9 bases, with 14 bases left between them. CDR3 loop: CAISEPNGGTSPLHF. CDR3 nucleotides: TGTGCCATCAGTGAGCCGAATGGGGGGACTTCACCCCTCCACTTT.